This TCR beta chain was sequenced for a study of blood T cells in healthy people across ages. Broader study findings: Diversity was higher, and naive CD4+ cells more numerous, in long-lived donors than in aged donors. There was a strong correlation between TCR beta diversity and naive T cell percentage.

Through a sample-barcoded 5' primer and a J-beta primer mix, a second PCR was run for roughly 7 to 12 cycles. TCRdb independently ran MiXCR on the 5' RACE reads; one entry per CDR3 protein. The table lists approximately 810,000 distinct CDR3 sequences, 29% of them singletons, with 15% to 20% in the top ten. Comment on this clonotype: The antigen is unknown.

The germline CDR1 and CDR2 sequences are MNHNS and SASEGT. J gave up 6 bases and V 0 bases, and 5 bases lay outside the gene matches. There are 15 residues in the CDR3. The specimen was blood. The V gene is TRBV6-1, the J gene TRBJ2-7, with 10 bases matching TRBD1. The receptor's source is a woman over 75 in good health. This CDR3 reads CASSEAGTGAFEQYF. The CDR3 DNA reads as TGTGCCAGCAGTGAAGCGGGGACAGGGGCCTTCGAGCAGTACTTC.